The rows below give T cell receptor beta chains drawn from one sample of a study of CD8 T cells in Susac syndrome. TCRdb independently ran MiXCR on the immunoSEQ multiplex PCR reads; one entry per CDR3 protein. The sample holds some 170,000 distinct CDR3 sequences, approximately 94% seen once. The sample consisted of CD4+ T cells from PBMCs. The source is a human donor with multiple sclerosis. Each CDR3 is given with its conserved first and last residue. Each record gives: V gene, J gene, CDR3 protein.

TRBV6-5	TRBJ2-5	CASSSVSGRGSGTQYF
TRBV9	TRBJ2-5	CASSVRDTQETQYF
TRBV3-1	TRBJ2-1	CASSLPSGKIF
TRBV2	TRBJ1-4	CASSGHNEKLFF
TRBV12-3/TRBV12-4	TRBJ2-3	CASSRPGQEADPQYF
TRBV19	TRBJ1-5	CASSRGGNSNQPQHF
TRBV12-3/TRBV12-4	TRBJ1-1	CASRGQGGMAEAFF
TRBV29-1	TRBJ1-4	CSVTSGADNEKLFF
TRBV11-3	TRBJ2-2	CASSPLLNTGELFF
TRBV5-1	TRBJ1-2	CASSLETGVEDGYTF
TRBV5-1	TRBJ1-1	CASNPGQGAMNTEAFF
TRBV5-4	TRBJ2-5	CASSWAQSGQETQYF
TRBV7-9	TRBJ1-1	CASSSPVSGTEAFF
TRBV9	TRBJ1-2	CASSVENRGYGYTF
TRBV11-2	TRBJ2-1	CASSFLAGAPGPIYNEQFF
TRBV5-1	TRBJ1-4	CASSWGQGTNEKLFF